One and the same sample provided the 20 T cell receptor beta chains below, sequenced in a study of T cells in women clearing cervical HPV infection. Assay used: immunoSEQ multiplex PCR; TCRdb lists only in-frame clones, some missing. The sample has roughly 40,000 clones. The sample was blood buffy coat. The source is a woman aged 18 to 69 with a cervical HPV16 infection that either progressed to CIN3+ or cleared (not recorded which).

Of note for this clone: The DNA ends 3 residues before the CDR3 does, and the rest of the CDR3 is filled in from the germline J gene. This chain connects TRBV28 to TRBJ2-5; 8 positions agree with TRBD1. Germline CDR1 MDHEN, CDR2 SYDVKM. V was clipped by 10 bases and J by 3 bases; unmatched bases: 4. CDR3 length: 12 amino acids. The sequenced CDR3 bases are TGTGCCACCCGGACAGGGAAAGAGACC. Translation gives CATRTGKET. The CDR3 reads in full as CATRTGKETQYF.

Regarding this clone: The read ends 3 residues early relative to the CDR3; the germline J gene fills the gap. The chain uses TRBV5-1 and TRBJ1-2; TRBD1 agrees at 8 bases. CDR3 length: 15 amino acids. Germline CDR1 reads SGHRS; CDR2 reads YFSETQ. The CDR3 loop is CASSLATDRGDGYTF. The sequenced part of the CDR3 DNA is TGCGCCAGCAGCTTGGCTACCGACAGGGGTGACGGC.

Regarding this clone: The read falls 3 residues short of the CDR3 end, and the missing part is taken from the germline J gene. The V gene is TRBV7-9, the J gene TRBJ2-7; the match to TRBD1 covers 9 bases. Germline loops: CDR1 SEHNR, CDR2 FQNEAQ (reference sequence). After removal of 1 base from V and 6 bases from J, the junction contained 4 bases not matched to a gene. The CDR3 covers 14 residues. The DNA read from the CDR3 is TGTGCCAGCAGCTTAGACCTACAGGGGGCCGAG. This sequence encodes CASSLDLQGAE. The entire CDR3 protein reads CASSLDLQGAEQYF.

To note about this clone: The read comes to an end 3 residues before the CDR3 does, leaving the germline J gene to fill in the end. The gene calls are TRBV5-4 and TRBJ1-2; D unresolved. Trimming stripped 4 bases from V and 3 bases from J, with 13 bases between. Germline V gene lookup returns CDR1 SGHNT and CDR2 YYREEE (reference sequence). The CDR3 is 14 residues long. The CDR3 reads CASSELVRDYGYTF. Partial CDR3 DNA: TGTGCCAGCAGCGAATTAGTGCGAGACTATGGC.

A remark on this clone: The read terminates 3 residues ahead of where the CDR3 ends, so the germline J gene completes it. The chain carries TRBV2 and TRBJ2-7, with TRBD1 identical over 10 bases. The CDR3 totals 14 residues. Germline V gene sequence: CDR1 SNHLY, CDR2 FYNNEI. V lost 5 bases to trimming and J lost 4 bases; unmatched junction nucleotides: 5. The CDR3 protein is CASSTDRGRYEQYF. The CDR3 DNA, read in part, is TGTGCCAGCAGTACTGACAGGGGGCGGTACGAG.

Comments on this clone: The sequenced fragment ends 3 residues before the CDR3 boundary, so the rest is inferred from the germline J gene. V and J are TRBV7-3 and TRBJ2-1; TRBD2 matches 10 bases. CDR3 length equals 17 residues. The germline V gene has CDR1 SGHTA and CDR2 FQGTGA. The junction had 10 bases not matched to a gene; V was cut back by 2 bases and J by 6 bases. CDR3 residues: CASSLGSGGARANEQFF. The DNA read from the CDR3 is TGTGCCAGCAGCTTAGGGAGCGGGGGGGCCCGGGCCAATGAG.

According to its frequency, this clone is medium-sized. The read terminates 3 residues ahead of where the CDR3 ends, so the germline J gene completes it. The gene calls are TRBV9 and TRBJ2-7; D gene uncertain. This CDR3 has 14 amino acids. V lost 2 bases and J 0 bases, leaving 9 bases between the germline ends. Germline values: CDR1 SGDLS, CDR2 YYNGEE. The CDR3 loop is CASSVSQSSYEQYF. The sequenced CDR3 bases are TGTGCCAGCAGCGTGTCACAAAGCTCCTACGAG.

Of note for this clone: Read coverage stops 3 residues before the CDR3 terminus; the germline J gene supplies the remainder. The chain uses TRBV13 and TRBJ2-7; D might be TRBD1 (6 bases). The CDR3 length is 18 residues. Germline V CDR1 and CDR2: PRHDT, FYEKMQ (reference sequence). Trimming removed 0 bases at V and 0 bases at J, with 18 bases between. CDR3 in amino acids: CASSLGLGGQGSSYEQYF. The CDR3 bases that were read are TGTGCCAGCAGCTTAGGCCTAGGTGGGCAGGGGAGCTCCTACGAG.

Notes on this clone: From the germline J gene comes the end of the CDR3, since the read stops 3 residues before it. This chain joins TRBV12-3 or TRBV12-4 and TRBJ2-7; D might be TRBD1 (5 bases). Trimming took 5 bases from V and 3 from J, leaving 11 bases between them. The CDR3 runs to 13 residues. The sequenced part of the CDR3 DNA is TGTGCCAGCAGTAGACAGACCAACTACGAG. This translates into CASSRQTNYE. The full-length CDR3 reads as CASSRQTNYEQYF.

Comments on this clone: Coverage ceases 3 residues before the CDR3 finishes, and the germline J gene fills in the end. This chain joins TRBV7-9 and TRBJ2-2; weak D call: TRBD2 (6 bases). From germline, CDR1 is SEHNR and CDR2 FQNEAQ (reference sequence). The V and J ends lost 1 base and 4 bases respectively, with 10 bases between them. CDR3 length: 15 amino acids. The part of the CDR3 DNA that was read is TGTGCCAGCAGCTTAGATCGGGGGTTCACCGGGGAG. This translates into CASSLDRGFTGE. The whole CDR3 is CASSLDRGFTGELFF.

The CDR3 protein is CASRTDYTDTQYF. The sequenced CDR3 bases are TGTGCCAGCAGGACTGACTACACAGATACG. The chain combines TRBV2 with TRBJ2-3, with D perhaps matching TRBD2 (5 bases). The CDR3 extends 3 residues past the end of the read, so its final part is completed from the germline J gene. V lost 6 bases and J 2 bases, leaving 9 bases between the germline ends. CDR1 SNHLY and CDR2 FYNNEI come from the germline V gene. The CDR3 consists of 13 residues.

On this clone: The CDR3 end is not reached by the read, which stops 3 residues before it; the germline J gene fills it in. The chain employs TRBV6-2 or TRBV6-3 and TRBJ1-2; no clear D. The CDR3 totals 12 residues. Trimming removed 4 bases from V and 0 bases from J, with 3 bases in between. Germline CDR1 MNHEY, CDR2 SVGEGT. The DNA read from the CDR3 is TGTGCCAGCAGTTCTACTAACTATGGC. Translating it yields CASSSTNYG. The CDR3 in its entirety is CASSSTNYGYTF.

CDR3 loop: CASSLSGGALDEQFF. CDR3 bases read: TGTGCCAGCAGTCTTAGCGGGGGGGCCTTAGATGAG. The chain carries TRBV12-3 or TRBV12-4 and TRBJ2-1, with 11 bases fitting TRBD2. The CDR3 end is not reached by the read, which stops 3 residues before it; the germline J gene fills it in. The trim removed 5 bases at V and 8 bases at J, leaving 8 bases unmatched. CDR3 length equals 15 residues.

As regards this clone: The CDR3 end falls 3 residues outside the read, so it is completed with the germline J gene. The chain is built from TRBV18 and TRBJ2-7; TRBD1 matches at 7 bases. V shed 4 bases, J shed 2 bases, and the junction held 14 bases outside the gene matches. The CDR3 sequence is 17 residues long. CDR1 and CDR2 from the germline V gene are KGHSH and LQKENI. Partial CDR3 DNA: TGTGCCAGCTCACAATCCCTCCCGGGACAGTCGGCCTACGAG. Its protein is CASSQSLPGQSAYE. The whole CDR3 reads CASSQSLPGQSAYEQYF.

Notes on this clone: The read ends 3 residues shy of where the CDR3 ends; the end is completed using the germline J gene. The rearrangement uses TRBV7-3 and TRBJ2-2; tentative D call: TRBD1 (5 bases). Trimming removed 3 bases at V and 2 bases at J, with 13 bases between. CDR3 length: 16 residues. Per germline, CDR1 SGHTA and CDR2 FQGTGA. Partial CDR3 DNA: TGTGCCAGCAGCTTCCCCACAGGAAAAAACACCGGGGAG. It yields the protein CASSFPTGKNTGE. The full CDR3 protein reads CASSFPTGKNTGELFF. Supplemented by reference TRBV7-3 and TRBJ2-2, the full variable domain reads GAGVSQTPSNKVTEKGKYVELRCDPISGHTALYWYRQSLGQGPEFLIYFQGTGAADDSGLPNDRFFAVRPEGSVSTLKIQRTERGDSAVYLCASSFPTGKNTGELFFGEGSRLTVL.

A word on this clone: The read finishes 3 residues shy of the CDR3 end, and the germline J gene is used to complete it. V and J are TRBV2 and TRBJ1-6; D is possibly TRBD1 (5 bases). Germline V lookup: CDR1 SNHLY, CDR2 FYNNEI. The ends were cut back, 4 bases at V and 6 bases at J, with 13 bases in the middle. The CDR3 loop spans 15 amino acids. The CDR3 loop reads CASSVLGGGNSPLHF. The CDR3 bases that were read are TGTGCCAGCAGTGTTCTGGGGGGGGGTAATTCACCC.

Of note for this clone: The read halts 3 residues ahead of the CDR3 end, with the missing end drawn from the germline J gene. The genes are TRBV5-1 and TRBJ1-1; TRBD1 agrees at 8 bases. The CDR3 contains 13 residues. Germline values: CDR1 SGHRS, CDR2 YFSETQ. Unmatched junction bases numbered 0, after V lost 1 base and J lost 4 bases. CDR3 DNA, as far as it was read: TGCGCCAGCAGCTTGACAGGGGGCACTGAA. Protein: CASSLTGGTE. The entire CDR3 is CASSLTGGTEAFF.

Comments on this clone: The read gets to within 3 residues of the CDR3 end, and the germline J gene fills in the rest. V is TRBV5-1 and J is TRBJ2-1, with 7 bases lining up with TRBD1. Germline V CDR1 and CDR2: SGHRS, YFSETQ. This CDR3 has 15 residues. V was pared by 1 base and J by 6 bases, with 7 bases of the junction left unmatched. CDR3: CASSLLQGILNEQFF. The CDR3 DNA, read in part, is TGCGCCAGCAGCTTGTTACAGGGGATCCTCAATGAG.

Note on this clone: Sequencing ends 3 residues short of the CDR3 end; the germline J gene provides the rest. The rearrangement uses TRBV12-3 or TRBV12-4 and TRBJ2-5; 8 nucleotides align to TRBD1. The CDR3 sequence is 16 residues long. After removal of 3 bases from V and 7 bases from J, the junction contained 13 bases not matched to a gene. The CDR3 here is CASSLGTGLAGGTQYF. CDR3 DNA, as far as it was read: TGTGCCAGCAGTTTGGGGACAGGTTTGGCAGGTGGGACC.

Remarks on this clone: The CDR3 goes on 3 residues after the read ends, and that part is filled in from the germline J gene. The chain carries TRBV7-6 and TRBJ2-3, with D possibly being TRBD1 (6 bases). CDR1 and CDR2 from the germline V gene are SGHVS and FNYEAQ. This CDR3 is 13 amino acids long. Trimming cost V 10 bases and J 0 bases, with 11 bases left between them. CDR3 loop: CATSGTSTDTQYF. The part of the CDR3 DNA that was read is TGTGCCACCAGTGGGACAAGCACAGATACG.